Listed below are T cell receptor beta chains from one sample, sequenced in a study of cytomegalovirus exposure and HLA in healthy donors. Generated by immunoSEQ multiplex PCR, the TCRdb table keeps only in-frame clones and is missing some. The sample holds over 100,000 clones. Sequencing used PBMCs. The receptors originated from a man younger than 45 in good health and CMV-seronegative. Each CDR3 is given with its conserved first and last residue. The D gene is left open where the match is weak.

V	J	D	DNA	CDR3
TRBV2	TRBJ1-1	.	TGTGCCAGCAGTAGACAGAACACTGAAGCTTTCTTT	CASSRQNTEAFF
TRBV10-3	TRBJ1-5	.	TGTGCCAGCAACGGGGGTAGCAATCAGCCCCAGCATTTT	CASNGGSNQPQHF
TRBV2	TRBJ2-7	TRBD2	TGTGCCAGCATCGAGCGGGGGTTTTCCTACGAGCAGTACTTC	CASIERGFSYEQYF
TRBV19	TRBJ1-1	TRBD1	TGTGCCAGTAGTAAAGGGACAGGATATGAAGCTTTCTTT	CASSKGTGYEAFF
TRBV27	TRBJ2-1	TRBD2	TGTGCCAGCAGTCGACTAGCGGGGGCCCACAATGAGCAGTTCTTC	CASSRLAGAHNEQFF
TRBV11-3	TRBJ2-3	.	TGTGCCAGCAGCTTTTCGGGGAGCACAGATACGCAGTATTTT	CASSFSGSTDTQYF
TRBV19	TRBJ2-7	.	TGTGCCAGTAGTAAGGGGTACGAGCAGTACTTC	CASSKGYEQYF
TRBV15	TRBJ1-2	.	TGTGCCACCAGCAGAGGAGACTATGGCTACACCTTC	CATSRGDYGYTF
TRBV7-2	TRBJ1-3	.	TGTGCCAGCAGCTTCGGGACTCGAACGCTACTAGGGACCCTTTATTTT	CASSFGTRTLLGTLYF
TRBV30	TRBJ1-2	.	TGTGCCTGGAGTGTACCAGGATTAGGCTATGGCTACACCTTC	CAWSVPGLGYGYTF
TRBV7-8	TRBJ1-5	.	TGTGCCAGCAGCTTAGTGGCAGGGAAAGAAAGCAATCAGCCCCAGCATTTT	CASSLVAGKESNQPQHF
TRBV5-1	TRBJ2-5	.	TGCGCCAGCAGCTTGGCCGCGGTAGGAGAGACCCAGTACTTC	CASSLAAVGETQYF
TRBV2	TRBJ2-7	.	TGTGCCAGCAGGTGGGGGGGCAGGGGCTACACAAGGGAGTACGAGCAGTACTTC	CASRWGGRGYTREYEQYF
TRBV15	TRBJ2-7	TRBD2	TGTGCCACCAGCAGAGACCTACACGGGACTAAAGGCGAGCAGTACTTC	CATSRDLHGTKGEQYF
TRBV6-1	TRBJ1-6	.	TGTGCCAGCAGTGACGAGAGGGTAACACCCCTCCACTTT	CASSDERVTPLHF
TRBV7-9	TRBJ2-3	TRBD2	TGTGCCAGCAGCCAAAGGACTAGCGGTTACACAGATACGCAGTATTTT	CASSQRTSGYTDTQYF
TRBV9	TRBJ2-2	TRBD1	TGTGCCAGCAGCGTAGCTGGACAGGGTTCGACCGGGGAGCTGTTTTTT	CASSVAGQGSTGELFF
TRBV4-1	TRBJ2-3	TRBD2	TGCGCCAGCAGCCAAACGACTAGCGGGGGAGCAGATACGCAGTATTTT	CASSQTTSGGADTQYF
TRBV5-1	TRBJ2-5	.	TGCGCCAGCAGCATTCAACAGGACCAGTACTTC	CASSIQQDQYF
TRBV19	TRBJ1-5	.	TGTGCCAGTAGTCCGTCAGGGGCTAGGGTACATTTT	CASSPSGARVHF
TRBV19	TRBJ1-2	.	TGTGCCAGTAGTATATCCACAGGGAGCTCCTATGGCTACACCTTC	CASSISTGSSYGYTF
TRBV7-9	TRBJ1-6	TRBD1	TGTGCCAGCAGCTTAGGGGACAGTTATTCACCCCTCCACTTT	CASSLGDSYSPLHF